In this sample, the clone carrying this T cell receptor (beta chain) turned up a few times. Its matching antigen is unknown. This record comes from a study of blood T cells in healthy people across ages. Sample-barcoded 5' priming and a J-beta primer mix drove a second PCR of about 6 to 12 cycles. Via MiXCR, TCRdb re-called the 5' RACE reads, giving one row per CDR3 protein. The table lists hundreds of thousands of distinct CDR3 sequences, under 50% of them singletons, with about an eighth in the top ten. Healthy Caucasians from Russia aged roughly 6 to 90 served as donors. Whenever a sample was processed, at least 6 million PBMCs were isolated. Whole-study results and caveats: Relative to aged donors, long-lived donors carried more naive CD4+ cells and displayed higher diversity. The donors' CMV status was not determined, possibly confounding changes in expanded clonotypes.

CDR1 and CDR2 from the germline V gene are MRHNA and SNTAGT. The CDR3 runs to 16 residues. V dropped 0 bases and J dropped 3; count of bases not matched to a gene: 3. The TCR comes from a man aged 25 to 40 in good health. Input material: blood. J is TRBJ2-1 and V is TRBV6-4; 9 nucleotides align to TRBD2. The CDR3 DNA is TGTGCCAGCAGTGACTCGGCTAGCGGGGACTACAATGAGCAGTTCTTC. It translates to CASSDSASGDYNEQFF.